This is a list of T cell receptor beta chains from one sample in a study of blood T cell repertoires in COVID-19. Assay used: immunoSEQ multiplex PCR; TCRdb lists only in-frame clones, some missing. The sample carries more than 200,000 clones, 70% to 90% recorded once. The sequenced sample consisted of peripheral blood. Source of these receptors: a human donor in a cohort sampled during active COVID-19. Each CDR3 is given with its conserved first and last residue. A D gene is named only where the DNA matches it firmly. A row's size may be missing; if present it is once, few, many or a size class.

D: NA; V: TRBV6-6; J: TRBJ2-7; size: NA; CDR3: CASRPPPGETNEQYF; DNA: TGTGCCAGCAGACCCCCTCCGGGGGAAACCAACGAGCAGTACTTC
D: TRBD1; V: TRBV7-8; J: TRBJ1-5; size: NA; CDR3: CASSLGDRGRGQPQHF; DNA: TGTGCCAGCAGCTTAGGAGACAGGGGGCGAGGTCAGCCCCAGCATTTT
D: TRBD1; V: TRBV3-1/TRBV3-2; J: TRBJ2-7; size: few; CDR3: CASSQGHRGREQYF; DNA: TGTGCCAGCAGCCAAGGGCACAGGGGGCGCGAGCAGTACTTC
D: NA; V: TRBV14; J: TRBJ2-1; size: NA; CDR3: CASSRTGTYNEQFF; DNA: TGTGCCAGCAGCCGTACTGGTACCTACAATGAGCAGTTCTTC
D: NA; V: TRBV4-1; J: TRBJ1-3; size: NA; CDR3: CASSQKSARVTGNTIYF; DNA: TGCGCCAGCAGCCAAAAAAGTGCGCGGGTAACTGGAAACACCATATATTTT
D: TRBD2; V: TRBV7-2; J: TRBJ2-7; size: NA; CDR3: CASSSPPGLAGVKSYEQYF; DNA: TGTGCCAGCAGCTCACCTCCGGGACTAGCGGGAGTGAAATCCTACGAGCAGTACTTC
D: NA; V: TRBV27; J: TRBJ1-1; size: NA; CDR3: CASQLAGYPFIAFF; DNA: TGTGCCAGCCAACTGGCAGGCTACCCCTTTATTGCTTTCTTT
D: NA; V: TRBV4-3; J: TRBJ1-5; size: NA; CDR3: CASSQDGGEGNQPQHF; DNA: TGCGCCAGCAGCCAAGATGGCGGGGAAGGTAATCAGCCCCAGCATTTT
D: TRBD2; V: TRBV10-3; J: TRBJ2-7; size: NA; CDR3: CAISGGGGSSYEQYF; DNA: TGTGCCATCAGTGGGGGAGGCGGGAGCTCCTACGAGCAGTACTTC
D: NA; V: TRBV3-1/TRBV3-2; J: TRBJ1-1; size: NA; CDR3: CASSQELGPEAFF; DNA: TGTGCCAGCAGCCAAGAGTTGGGGCCTGAAGCTTTCTTT
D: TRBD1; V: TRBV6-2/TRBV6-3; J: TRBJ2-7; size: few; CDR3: CASSDRVGSYEQYF; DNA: TGTGCCAGCAGTGACAGGGTGGGCTCCTACGAGCAGTACTTC
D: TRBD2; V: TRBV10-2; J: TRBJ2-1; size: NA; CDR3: CASSAISGGANEQFF; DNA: TGCGCCAGCAGTGCCATTAGCGGGGGGGCCAATGAGCAGTTCTTC
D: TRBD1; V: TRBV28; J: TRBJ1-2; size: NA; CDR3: CASLRDSVNYGYTF; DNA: TGTGCCAGCTTACGGGACAGTGTGAACTATGGCTACACCTTC
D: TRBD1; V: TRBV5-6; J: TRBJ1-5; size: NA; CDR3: CASSTERGRGRDQPQHF; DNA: TGTGCCAGCAGCACGGAGCGTGGCAGGGGGCGGGATCAGCCCCAGCATTTT
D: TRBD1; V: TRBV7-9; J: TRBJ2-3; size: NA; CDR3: CASSLGRLGTGGLDTQYF; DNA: TGTGCCAGCAGCTTAGGTAGACTTGGGACAGGAGGATTAGATACGCAGTATTTT
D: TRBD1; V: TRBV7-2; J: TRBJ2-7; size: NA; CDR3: CASSSDPGQGYEQYF; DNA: TGTGCCAGCAGCTCGGATCCGGGACAGGGGTACGAGCAGTACTTC
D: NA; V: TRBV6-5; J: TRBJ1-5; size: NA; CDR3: CASRTVDQPQHF; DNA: TGTGCCAGCAGGACAGTTGATCAGCCCCAGCATTTT
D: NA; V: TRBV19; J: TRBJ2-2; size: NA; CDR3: CASTIQGIGGELFF; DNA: TGTGCCAGTACCATTCAGGGTATAGGCGGGGAGCTGTTTTTT
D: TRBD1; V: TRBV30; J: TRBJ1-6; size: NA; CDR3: CAWSRDRGNSPLHF; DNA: TGTGCCTGGAGCCGGGACAGGGGAAATTCACCCCTCCACTTT
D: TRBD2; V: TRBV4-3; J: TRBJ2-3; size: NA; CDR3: CASSPSGGLFTDTQYF; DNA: TGCGCCAGCAGCCCTAGCGGGGGCCTATTCACAGATACGCAGTATTTT
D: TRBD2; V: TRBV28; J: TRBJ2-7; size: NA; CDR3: CASSLAGGAREQYF; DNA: TGTGCCAGCAGTTTGGCGGGGGGGGCTAGGGAGCAGTACTTC
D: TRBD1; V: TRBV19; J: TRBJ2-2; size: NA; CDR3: CASSPNRGRYTGELFF; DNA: TGTGCCAGTAGTCCTAACAGGGGGCGGTACACCGGGGAGCTGTTTTTT
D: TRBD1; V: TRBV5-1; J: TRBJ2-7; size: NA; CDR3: CASSLGQLSYEQYF; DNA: TGCGCCAGCAGCCTGGGACAGCTCTCCTACGAGCAGTACTTC
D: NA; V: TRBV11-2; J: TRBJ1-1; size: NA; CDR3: CASSPLTRRLGEAFF; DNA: TGTGCCAGCAGCCCTCTGACTCGGAGGCTCGGTGAAGCTTTCTTT
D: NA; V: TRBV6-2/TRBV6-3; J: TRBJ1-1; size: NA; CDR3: CASSYYGNTEAFF; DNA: TGTGCCAGCAGTTACTACGGGAACACTGAAGCTTTCTTT
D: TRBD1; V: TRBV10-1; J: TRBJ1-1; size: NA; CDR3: CASSESRTGAGGEAFF; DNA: TGCGCCAGCAGTGAGTCGAGGACAGGTGCGGGTGGTGAAGCTTTCTTT
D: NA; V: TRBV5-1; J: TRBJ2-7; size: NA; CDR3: CASSSQGSTYEQYF; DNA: TGCGCCAGCAGCTCCCAGGGTTCCACCTACGAGCAGTACTTC
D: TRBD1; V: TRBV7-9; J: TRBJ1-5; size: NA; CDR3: CASSLGQGDQPQHF; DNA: TGTGCCAGCAGCTTAGGACAGGGAGACCAGCCCCAGCATTTT
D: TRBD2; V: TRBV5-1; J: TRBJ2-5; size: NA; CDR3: CASIDREAPGLAGFQETQYF; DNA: TGCGCCAGCATTGACCGAGAGGCCCCGGGACTAGCGGGATTCCAAGAGACCCAGTACTTC
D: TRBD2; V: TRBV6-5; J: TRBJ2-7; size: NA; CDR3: CASSWGGGLQYF; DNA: TGTGCCAGCAGTTGGGGCGGGGGGTTGCAGTACTTC
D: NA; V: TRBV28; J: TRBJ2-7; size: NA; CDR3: CASSPPLAPYEQYF; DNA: TGTGCCAGCAGCCCCCCGCTAGCCCCCTACGAGCAGTACTTC
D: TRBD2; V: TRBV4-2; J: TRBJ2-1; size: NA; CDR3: CASSQDQRESGEQFF; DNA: TGTGCCAGCAGCCAAGACCAGCGGGAGTCGGGTGAGCAGTTCTTC
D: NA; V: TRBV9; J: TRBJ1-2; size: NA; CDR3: CASGDLTGADGYTF; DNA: TGTGCCAGCGGCGATTTGACAGGCGCTGATGGCTACACCTTC
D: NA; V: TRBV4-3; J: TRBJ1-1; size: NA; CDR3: CASSQARGTANTEAFF; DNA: TGCGCCAGCAGCCAAGCCCGCGGGACGGCGAACACTGAAGCTTTCTTT
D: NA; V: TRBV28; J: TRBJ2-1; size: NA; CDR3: CASPPGASETYNEQFF; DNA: TGTGCCAGCCCCCCCGGGGCTAGCGAGACTTACAATGAGCAGTTCTTC
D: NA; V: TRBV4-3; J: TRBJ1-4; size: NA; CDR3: CASSQDMAGSKLFF; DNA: TGCGCCAGCAGCCAAGATATGGCGGGGTCGAAACTGTTTTTT
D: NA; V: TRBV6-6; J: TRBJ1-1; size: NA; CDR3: CAGALRTNTEAFF; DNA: TGTGCCGGTGCACTGAGAACGAACACTGAAGCTTTCTTT
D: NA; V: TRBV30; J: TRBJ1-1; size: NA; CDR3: CAWSWSGLNTEAFF; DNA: TGTGCCTGGAGTTGGTCAGGCCTGAACACTGAAGCTTTCTTT
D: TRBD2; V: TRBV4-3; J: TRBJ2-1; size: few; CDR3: CASTSYLPGLALPSSYNEQFF; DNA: TGCGCCAGCACATCCTACCTACCGGGACTAGCGCTCCCGAGCTCCTACAATGAGCAGTTCTTC
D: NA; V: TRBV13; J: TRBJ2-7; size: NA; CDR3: CASSLGLYSWSGSNEQYF; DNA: TGTGCCAGCAGCTTAGGCCTTTATAGTTGGAGCGGCAGTAACGAGCAGTACTTC
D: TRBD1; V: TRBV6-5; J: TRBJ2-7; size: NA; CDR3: CASRLHRGPFYEQYF; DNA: TGTGCCAGCAGACTCCACAGGGGACCCTTTTACGAGCAGTACTTC
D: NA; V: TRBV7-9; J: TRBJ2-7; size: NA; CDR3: CASSPRGLYEQYF; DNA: TGTGCCAGCAGCCCAAGAGGGCTCTACGAGCAGTACTTC
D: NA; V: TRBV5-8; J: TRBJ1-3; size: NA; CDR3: CASSPVGGNTIYF; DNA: TGTGCCAGCAGCCCCGTCGGGGGAAACACCATATATTTT
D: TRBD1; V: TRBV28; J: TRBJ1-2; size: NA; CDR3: CASSGQGADYGYTF; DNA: TGTGCCAGCAGTGGACAGGGGGCGGACTATGGCTACACCTTC
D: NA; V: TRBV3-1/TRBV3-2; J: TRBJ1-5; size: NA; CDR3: CASSQSRGQPQHF; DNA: TGTGCCAGCAGCCAGAGCCGGGGGCAGCCCCAGCATTTT
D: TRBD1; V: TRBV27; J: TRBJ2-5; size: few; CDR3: CASSFWDRKETQYF; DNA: TGTGCCAGCAGTTTTTGGGACAGGAAAGAGACCCAGTACTTC
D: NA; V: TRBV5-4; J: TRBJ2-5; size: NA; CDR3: CASSHPTETQETQYF; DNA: TGTGCCAGCAGCCACCCGACAGAAACCCAAGAGACCCAGTACTTC
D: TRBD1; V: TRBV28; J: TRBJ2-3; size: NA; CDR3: CASSTGGAGTDTQYF; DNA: TGTGCCAGCAGTACAGGGGGCGCGGGAACAGATACGCAGTATTTT
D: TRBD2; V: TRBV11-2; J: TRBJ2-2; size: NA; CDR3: CASSLSGAGELFF; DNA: TGTGCCAGCAGCTTAAGCGGGGCCGGGGAGCTGTTTTTT
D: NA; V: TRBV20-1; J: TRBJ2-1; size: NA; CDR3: CSARGDNEQFF; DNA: TGCAGTGCCCGGGGAGACAATGAGCAGTTCTTC